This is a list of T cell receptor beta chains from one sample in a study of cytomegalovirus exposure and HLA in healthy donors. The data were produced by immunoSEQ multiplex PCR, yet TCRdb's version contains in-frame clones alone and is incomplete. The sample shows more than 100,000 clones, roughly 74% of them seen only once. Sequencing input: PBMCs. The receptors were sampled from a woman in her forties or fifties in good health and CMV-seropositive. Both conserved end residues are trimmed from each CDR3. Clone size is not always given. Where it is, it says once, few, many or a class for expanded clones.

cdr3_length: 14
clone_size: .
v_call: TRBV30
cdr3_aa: AWSVRAGRGSTEAF

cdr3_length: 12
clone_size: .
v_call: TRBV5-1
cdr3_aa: ASSFGTMADTQY

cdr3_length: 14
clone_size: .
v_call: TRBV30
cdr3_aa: AWRRGQGDNFYEQY

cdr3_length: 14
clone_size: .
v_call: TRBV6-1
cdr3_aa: ASSELSTATNEKLF

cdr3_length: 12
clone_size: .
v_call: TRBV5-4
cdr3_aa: ASSLRTGPETQY

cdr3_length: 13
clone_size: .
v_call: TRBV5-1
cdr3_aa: ASSLADSMNTEAF

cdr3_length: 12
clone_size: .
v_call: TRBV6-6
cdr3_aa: ASSYGGGNEKLF

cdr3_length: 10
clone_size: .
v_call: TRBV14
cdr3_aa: ASSLGGPTQY

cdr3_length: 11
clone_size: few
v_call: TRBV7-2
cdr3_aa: ASSVEDRSFRT

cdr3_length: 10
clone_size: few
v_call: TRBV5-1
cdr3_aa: ASSTSSYEQY

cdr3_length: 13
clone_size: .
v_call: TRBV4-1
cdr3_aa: ASSQVGQGDEKLF

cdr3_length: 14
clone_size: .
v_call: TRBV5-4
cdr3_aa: ASSPRGGTIAYEQY

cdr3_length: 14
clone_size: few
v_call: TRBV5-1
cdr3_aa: ASSSWIGGAAREQY

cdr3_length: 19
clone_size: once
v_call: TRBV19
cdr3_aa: ASTLDSPRIPRGISNYGYT

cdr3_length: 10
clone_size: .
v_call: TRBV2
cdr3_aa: ASSRDGTEAF

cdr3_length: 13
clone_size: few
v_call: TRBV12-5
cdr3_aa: ASGVGQPANYGYT

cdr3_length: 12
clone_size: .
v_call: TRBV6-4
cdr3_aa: ASSRIQGLGGYT

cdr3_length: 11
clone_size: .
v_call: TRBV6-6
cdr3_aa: ASRKQSSYEQY

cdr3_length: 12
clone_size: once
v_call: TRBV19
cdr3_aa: ASTKAGQSYGYT

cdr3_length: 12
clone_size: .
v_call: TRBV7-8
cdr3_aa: ASSFATTNEKLF

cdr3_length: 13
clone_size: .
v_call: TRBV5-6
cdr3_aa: ASSSYPGGKETQY

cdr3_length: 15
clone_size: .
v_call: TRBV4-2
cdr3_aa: ASSQGRQAAGTGELF

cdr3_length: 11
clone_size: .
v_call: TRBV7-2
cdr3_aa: ASVRQKQETQY

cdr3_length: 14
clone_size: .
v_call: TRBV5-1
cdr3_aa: ASSGGSFVAGEPSY

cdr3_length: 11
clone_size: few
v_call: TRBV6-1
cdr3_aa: ASRETGNSPLH

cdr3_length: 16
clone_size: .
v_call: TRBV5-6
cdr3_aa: ASHHFRGQRSSYNEQF

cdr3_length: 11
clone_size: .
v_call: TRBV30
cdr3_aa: AWNDRGDTEAF

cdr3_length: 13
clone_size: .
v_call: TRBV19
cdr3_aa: ASRSERTANYGYT

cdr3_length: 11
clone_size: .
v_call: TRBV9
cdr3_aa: ASSPTTGETQY

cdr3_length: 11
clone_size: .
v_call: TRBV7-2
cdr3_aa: ASRGGMNTEAF

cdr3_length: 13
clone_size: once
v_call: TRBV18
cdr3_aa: ASSIGLSNVYEQY